One and the same sample provided the 24 T cell receptor beta chains below, sequenced in a study of beta chain features in type 1 diabetes. Isolated RNA was reverse transcribed in full, so expressed TCRB transcripts were sequenced. Measured with immunoSEQ multiplex PCR; TCRdb has only the in-frame clones, and not every one. This table holds about 700,000 clones, roughly 12% found once. Notes on the study in general: Shortening of TCRB CDR3s, moderate but significant, appeared in all four CD4+ subsets of Type 1 diabetes patients.

These receptors' antigens are unknown. Sequencing was performed on naive CD4+ T cells from blood. The receptor source for this set is a young man with type 1 diabetes.

The chain links TRBV7-8 to TRBJ1-2, with D possibly being TRBD1 (5 bases). Germline CDR1 SGHVS, CDR2 FQNEAQ. V was trimmed by 3 bases and J by 9 bases, leaving 11 bases between them. This CDR3 has 12 residues. The CDR3 sequence: CASSLGRESYTF. CDR3 nucleotide sequence: TGTGCCAGCAGCTTGGGACGGGAGAGCTACACCTTC.

The chain combines TRBV28 with TRBJ1-5, with 9 bases that match TRBD1. From germline, CDR1 is MDHEN and CDR2 SYDVKM. The CDR3 is 15 amino acids. V gave up 5 bases and J gave up 4 bases; unmatched junction bases: 6. CDR3 loop: CASSTPGTGNQPQHF. Written as DNA, the CDR3 is TGTGCCAGCAGTACCCCGGGGACAGGGAATCAGCCCCAGCATTTT.

This rearrangement joins TRBV6-5 to TRBJ1-5; D is unresolved. Germline CDR1 reads MNHEY; CDR2 reads SVGAGI. The CDR3 contains 13 residues. Trimming left V 2 bases short and J 5 bases short, with 7 bases between. The CDR3 reads CASSYSWDQPQHF. CDR3 in DNA: TGTGCCAGCAGTTACAGCTGGGATCAGCCCCAGCATTTT.

This clone was seen more than once but under ten times. This chain uses TRBV10-3 with TRBJ2-1, with 7 bases lining up with TRBD2. The CDR3 is made up of 12 amino acids. The junction had 5 bases not matched to a gene; V was cut back by 7 bases and J by 8 bases. Germline V gene sequence: CDR1 ENHRY, CDR2 SYGVKD. The CDR3 loop is CAIIGSGDEQFF. The CDR3 coding sequence is TGTGCCATCATCGGCAGCGGGGATGAGCAGTTCTTC.

V usage is TRBV6-5 and J usage is TRBJ1-2, with D uncertain. The CDR3 consists of 13 residues. Trimming removed 0 bases from V and 8 bases from J, with 10 bases in between. Germline CDR1 is MNHEY and CDR2 is SVGAGI. Here the CDR3 reads CASSYSDTGGYTF. The CDR3 DNA is TGTGCCAGCAGTTACTCTGACACGGGGGGCTACACCTTC.

This clone was detected a few times. V and J are TRBV7-9 and TRBJ2-1; D might be TRBD1 (5 bases). The CDR3 sequence is 16 residues long. V lost 0 bases and J lost 3, with 12 bases in between. CDR1 is SEHNR, CDR2 FQNEAQ, per germline (reference sequence). The CDR3 sequence: CASSLARDSLYNEQFF. The CDR3 bases are TGTGCCAGCAGCTTAGCTAGAGACAGCCTCTACAATGAGCAGTTCTTC.

The chain is built from TRBV9 and TRBJ1-6, with TRBD1 matching 7 bases. The CDR3 covers 15 residues. Germline assignment: CDR1 SGDLS and CDR2 YYNGEE. Trimming took 4 bases from V and 5 from J; bases not matched to a gene: 6. This CDR3 is CASSKRTGDNSPLHF. CDR3 nucleotide sequence: TGTGCCAGCAGCAAACGGACAGGTGATAATTCACCCCTCCACTTT.

This clone showed up just a few times. The chain employs TRBV7-9 and TRBJ2-1; 10 nucleotides line up with TRBD1. The J segment lost 9 bases and the V segment lost 7 bases, leaving 12 bases of the junction unmatched. Germline V CDR1 and CDR2: SEHNR, FQNEAQ (reference sequence). This CDR3 has 15 amino acids. The CDR3 reads CASTFLGQGEGEQFF. In DNA form, the CDR3 reads TGTGCCAGCACCTTCCTTGGACAGGGGGAGGGTGAGCAGTTCTTC. Full variable domain (missing parts from reference TRBV7-9 and TRBJ2-1): DTGVSQNPRHKITKRGQNVTFRCDPISEHNRLYWYRQTLGQGPEFLTYFQNEAQLEKSRLLSDRFSAERPKGSFSTLEIQRTEQGDSAMYLCASTFLGQGEGEQFFGPGTRLTVL.

In the case of this clone: The same CDR3 arises from other DNA sequences in this sample as well. V gene TRBV7-2 combines with J gene TRBJ2-7; D not resolved. Germline V gives CDR1 SGHTA, CDR2 FQGNSA. V shed 0 bases and J shed 1 base, with 4 bases lying between them. This CDR3 spans 13 amino acids. This CDR3 reads CASSLASSYEQYF. As DNA, the CDR3 is TGTGCCAGCAGCTTAGCCAGTTCCTACGAGCAGTACTTC.

J is TRBJ2-6 and V is TRBV2, with D possibly TRBD2 on 6 matching bases. This CDR3 is built from 17 residues. The germline V and J ends were trimmed by 3 bases and 0 bases, with 12 bases remaining between them. Germline CDR1 is SNHLY and CDR2 is FYNNEI. The chain's CDR3 is CASSDREIGSGANVLTF. CDR3 in DNA: TGTGCCAGCAGTGACCGGGAGATCGGCTCTGGGGCCAACGTCCTGACTTTC. Drawing the rest from reference TRBV2 and TRBJ2-6, the complete variable domain is EPEVTQTPSHQVTQMGQEVILRCVPISNHLYFYWYRQILGQKVEFLVSFYNNEISEKSEIFDDQFSVERPDGSNFTLKIRSTKLEDSAMYFCASSDREIGSGANVLTFGAGSRLTVL.

This rearrangement joins TRBV5-4 to TRBJ2-5, with D maybe TRBD2 (5 bases). In germline, CDR1 is SGHNT, CDR2 YYREEE (reference sequence). The CDR3 spans 13 residues. Trimming removed 4 bases from V and 5 bases from J, with 12 bases in between. The DNA for the CDR3 is TGTGCCAGCAGCCGAATGGGCGGGGAGACCCAGTACTTC. Its protein is CASSRMGGETQYF.

V and J are TRBV9 and TRBJ2-1; 8 positions match TRBD1. V lost 0 bases to trimming and J lost 6 bases; unmatched junction nucleotides: 8. CDR3 length: 16 residues. Germline V gene lookup returns CDR1 SGDLS and CDR2 YYNGEE. CDR3 coding DNA: TGTGCCAGCAGCGTAGCGCATCAGGGGGCTGGCAATGAGCAGTTCTTC. Protein product: CASSVAHQGAGNEQFF. Full variable domain (outside the CDR3, taken from reference TRBV9 and TRBJ2-1): DSGVTQTPKHLITATGQRVTLRCSPRSGDLSVYWYQQSLDQGLQFLIQYYNGEERAKGNILERFSAQQFPDLHSELNLSSLELGDSALYFCASSVAHQGAGNEQFFGPGTRLTVL.

J is TRBJ2-7 and V is TRBV29-1, with D maybe TRBD1 (5 bases). CDR1 is SQVTM, CDR2 ANQGSEA, per germline. V lost 7 bases, J lost 0 bases, and 13 bases lay in between. CDR3 length: 13 residues. CDR3 amino acids: CSAAGQSSYEQYF. DNA of the CDR3: TGCAGCGCCGCAGGGCAGAGCTCCTACGAGCAGTACTTC.

The V gene is TRBV5-4, the J gene TRBJ2-6; 8 bases align to TRBD1. The V gene end was trimmed by 1 base and the J gene end by 4 bases; junction bases not matched to a gene: 7. This CDR3 comprises 17 residues. Per germline, CDR1 SGHNT and CDR2 YYREEE (reference sequence). Here the CDR3 reads CASSLLQGAEGANVLTF. In nucleotides, the CDR3 is TGTGCCAGCAGCTTGTTGCAGGGGGCGGAAGGGGCCAACGTCCTGACTTTC.

V and J are TRBV6-1 and TRBJ2-7; D remains ambiguous. The V gene lost 7 bases and the J gene lost 2 bases, with 6 bases spanning the gap. The CDR3 consists of 11 residues. The germline V gene has CDR1 MNHNS and CDR2 SASEGT. The CDR3 protein is CASTQPYEQYF. DNA of the CDR3: TGTGCCAGCACTCAACCCTACGAGCAGTACTTC.

This clone was seen a few times. No DNA is shown, since the ends of the CDR3 on it are uncertain; the CDR3 is the one TCRdb lists. The chain recombines TRBV7-9 with TRBJ2-1; TRBD1, the table's D call, was not compared with the DNA. The CDR3 length is 12 residues, termini included. From germline, CDR1 is SEHNR and CDR2 FQNEAQ (reference sequence). The CDR3 is CASSLVGRGIFF.

This clone was found a few times. The chain couples TRBV6-6 to TRBJ2-1, with 10 bases that match TRBD2. CDR3 length: 16 residues. Looked up from germline, CDR1 is MNHNY and CDR2 is SVGAGI (reference sequence). V lost 2 bases to trimming and J lost 10 bases; unmatched junction nucleotides: 11. The CDR3 here is CASSYLTSGVSNEQFF. Here the CDR3 DNA reads TGTGCCAGCAGTTACCTTACTAGCGGGGTGTCCAACGAGCAGTTCTTC.

This clone appeared a few times. Additional DNA sequences in this sample encode the identical CDR3. The chain carries TRBV5-1 and TRBJ2-1, with D possibly called TRBD1 or TRBD2 (5 bases each). The V end lost 0 bases, the J end lost 6 bases, and 7 bases lay between the germline ends. Germline V CDR1 and CDR2: SGHRS, YFSETQ. The CDR3 runs 13 residues. DNA for the CDR3: TGCGCCAGCAGCTTGGTTGGGGGCAATGAGCAGTTCTTC. Translating gives CASSLVGGNEQFF. The whole variable domain, filled in from reference TRBV5-1 and TRBJ2-1, reads KAGVTQTPRYLIKTRGQQVTLSCSPISGHRSVSWYQQTPGQGLQFLFEYFSETQRNKGNFPGRFSGRQFSNSRSEMNVSTLELGDSALYLCASSLVGGNEQFFGPGTRLTVL.

The CDR3 DNA reads TGTGCCAGCAGTTTAGCGTGGAACTATGGCTACACCTTC. It codes for CASSLAWNYGYTF. The rearrangement links TRBV27 to TRBJ1-2; D not resolved. V was shortened by 2 bases and J by 2 bases, with 6 bases between the two germline ends. Germline V lookup: CDR1 MNHEY, CDR2 SMNVEV (reference sequence). This CDR3 is 13 amino acids long.

V usage is TRBV7-9 and J usage is TRBJ1-2, with D hard to call. The V end lost 5 bases, the J end lost 0 bases, and 13 bases lay between the germline ends. Germline CDR1 SEHNR, CDR2 FQNEAQ (reference sequence). CDR3 length equals 15 residues. In nucleotides, the CDR3 is TGTGCCAGCAGCCCCGCGGCAAAAGCTAACTATGGCTACACCTTC. Its protein product is CASSPAAKANYGYTF.

This clone occurred a few times. The chain has TRBV6-5 and TRBJ2-7, with a possible D match to TRBD1 (6 bases). The CDR3 has 15 residues. From germline, CDR1 is MNHEY and CDR2 SVGAGI. Trimming took off 6 bases at V and 3 bases at J, with 18 bases between the two ends. The CDR3 sequence is CASRLQGLGDYEQYF. The CDR3, as DNA: TGTGCCAGCAGGCTACAGGGTTTAGGGGACTACGAGCAGTACTTC.

Here the CDR3 reads CSVGVGTGYEQYF. Here the CDR3 DNA reads TGCAGCGTTGGGGTGGGTACAGGGTACGAGCAGTACTTC. V and J are TRBV29-1 and TRBJ2-7, with D perhaps matching TRBD1 (6 bases). Germline CDR1 is SQVTM and CDR2 is ANQGSEA. Trimming left V 4 bases short and J 4 bases short, with 14 bases between. This CDR3 is 13 amino acids long.

Here the CDR3 reads CASSVLLDTGELFF. CDR3 in DNA: TGTGCCAGTAGTGTCTTACTGGACACCGGGGAGCTGTTTTTT. The chain joins TRBV19 to TRBJ2-2; D gene ambiguous. Trimming removed 5 bases from V and 3 bases from J, with 10 bases in between. There are 14 residues in the CDR3. Germline CDR1 LNHDA, CDR2 SQIVND (reference sequence).

V is TRBV30 and J is TRBJ1-6; no reliable D call. V gave up 2 bases and J gave up 15 bases, with 14 bases separating them. The CDR3 covers 12 residues. The germline V gene has CDR1 GTSNPN and CDR2 SVGIG (reference sequence). The chain's CDR3 is CAWSPGSFFLHF. The CDR3 DNA reads TGTGCCTGGAGTCCGGGATCCTTTTTCCTCCACTTT.